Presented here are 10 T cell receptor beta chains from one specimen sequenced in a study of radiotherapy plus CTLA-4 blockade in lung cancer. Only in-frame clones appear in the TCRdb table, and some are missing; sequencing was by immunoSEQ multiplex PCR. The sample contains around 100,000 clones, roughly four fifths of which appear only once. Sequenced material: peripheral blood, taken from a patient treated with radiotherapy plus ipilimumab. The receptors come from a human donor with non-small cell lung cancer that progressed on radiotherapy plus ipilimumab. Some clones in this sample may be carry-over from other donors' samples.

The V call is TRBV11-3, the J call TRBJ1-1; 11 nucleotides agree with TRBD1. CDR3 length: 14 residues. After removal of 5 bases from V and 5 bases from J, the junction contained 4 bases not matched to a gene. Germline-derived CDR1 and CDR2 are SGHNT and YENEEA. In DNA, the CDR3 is TGTGCCAGCAGCATGGGACAGGGGGTTACTGAAGCTTTCTTT. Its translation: CASSMGQGVTEAFF.

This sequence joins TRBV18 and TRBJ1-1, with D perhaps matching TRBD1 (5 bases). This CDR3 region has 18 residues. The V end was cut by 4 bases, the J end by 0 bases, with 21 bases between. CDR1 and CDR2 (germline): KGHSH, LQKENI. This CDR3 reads CASSQRQGSFPMNTEAFF. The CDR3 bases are TGTGCCAGCTCACAGCGGCAGGGATCGTTCCCCATGAACACTGAAGCTTTCTTT.

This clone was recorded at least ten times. The CDR3 loop reads CATSTYRQGRNSPLHF. The CDR3 nucleotides read TGTGCCACCAGCACCTACCGACAGGGGCGGAATTCACCCCTCCACTTT. The gene calls are TRBV15 and TRBJ1-6; TRBD1 agrees at 8 bases. The germline V gene has CDR1 LNHNV and CDR2 YYDKDF (reference sequence). This CDR3 comprises 16 residues. J was trimmed by 7 bases and V by 4 bases; bases with no gene match: 9.

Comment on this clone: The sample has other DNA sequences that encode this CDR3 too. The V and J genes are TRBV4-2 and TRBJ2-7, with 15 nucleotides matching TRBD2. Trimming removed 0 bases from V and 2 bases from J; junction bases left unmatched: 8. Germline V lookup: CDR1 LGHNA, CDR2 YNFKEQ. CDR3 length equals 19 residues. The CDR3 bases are TGTGCCAGCAGCCAAGAGGCACGGGGACTAGCGGGGGGCCCCTACGAGCAGTACTTC. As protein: CASSQEARGLAGGPYEQYF.

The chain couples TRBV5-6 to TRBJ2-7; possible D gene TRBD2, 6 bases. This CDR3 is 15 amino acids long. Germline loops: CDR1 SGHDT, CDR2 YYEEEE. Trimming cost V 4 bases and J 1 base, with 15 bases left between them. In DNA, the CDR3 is TGTGCCAGCAGCCGCGGACTATTCCTTTCCTACGAGCAGTACTTC. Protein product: CASSRGLFLSYEQYF. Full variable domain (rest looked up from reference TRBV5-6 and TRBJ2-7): DAGVTQSPTHLIKTRGQQVTLRCSPKSGHDTVSWYQQALGQGPQFIFQYYEEEERQRGNFPDRFSGHQFPNYSSELNVNALLLGDSALYLCASSRGLFLSYEQYFGPGTRLTVT.

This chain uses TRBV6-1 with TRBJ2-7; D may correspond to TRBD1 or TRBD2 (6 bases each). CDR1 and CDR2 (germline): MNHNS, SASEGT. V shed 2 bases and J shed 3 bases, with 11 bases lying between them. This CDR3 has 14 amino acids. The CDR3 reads CASSEWRGNYEQYF. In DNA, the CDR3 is TGTGCCAGCAGTGAATGGAGGGGGAACTACGAGCAGTACTTC.

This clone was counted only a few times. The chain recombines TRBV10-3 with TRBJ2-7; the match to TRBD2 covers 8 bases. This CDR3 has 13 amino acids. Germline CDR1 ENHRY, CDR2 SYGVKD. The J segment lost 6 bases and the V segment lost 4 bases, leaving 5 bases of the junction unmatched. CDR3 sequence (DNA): TGTGCCATCAGTGGGCCGGGAGGGAGCGAGCAGTACTTC. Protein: CAISGPGGSEQYF.

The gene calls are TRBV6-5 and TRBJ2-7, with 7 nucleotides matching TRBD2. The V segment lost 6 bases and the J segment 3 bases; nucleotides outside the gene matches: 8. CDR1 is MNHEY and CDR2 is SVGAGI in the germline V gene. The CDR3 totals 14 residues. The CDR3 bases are TGTGCCAGCAGGAGGGAGGGATTGGGCTACGAGCAGTACTTC. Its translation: CASRREGLGYEQYF.

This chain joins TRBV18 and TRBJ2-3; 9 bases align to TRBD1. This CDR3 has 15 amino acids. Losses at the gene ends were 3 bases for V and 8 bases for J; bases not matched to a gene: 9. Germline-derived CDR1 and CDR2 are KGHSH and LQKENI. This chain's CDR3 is CASSPGTGSLGTQYF. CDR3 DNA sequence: TGTGCCAGCTCACCTGGGACAGGGTCCCTAGGTACGCAGTATTTT. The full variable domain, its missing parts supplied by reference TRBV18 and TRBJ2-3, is NAGVMQNPRHLVRRRGQEARLRCSPMKGHSHVYWYRQLPEEGLKFMVYLQKENIIDESGMPKERFSAEFPKEGPSILRIQQVVRGDSAAYFCASSPGTGSLGTQYFGPGTRLTVL.

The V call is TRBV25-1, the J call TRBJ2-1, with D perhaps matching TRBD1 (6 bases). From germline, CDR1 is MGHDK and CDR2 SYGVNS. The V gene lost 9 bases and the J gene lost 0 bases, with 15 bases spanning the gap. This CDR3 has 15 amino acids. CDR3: CASSHGTNSYNEQFF. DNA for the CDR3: TGTGCCAGTTCTCACGGGACAAACTCCTACAATGAGCAGTTCTTC. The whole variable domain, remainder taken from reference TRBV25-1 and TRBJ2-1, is EADIYQTPRYLVIGTGKKITLECSQTMGHDKMYWYQQDPGMELHLIHYSYGVNSTEKGDLSSESTVSRIRTEHFPLTLESARPSHTSQYLCASSHGTNSYNEQFFGPGTRLTVL.